The next 11 T cell receptor beta chains were all read from a single sample in a study of shared clonotypes between healthy human individuals. Assay used: immunoSEQ multiplex PCR; TCRdb lists only in-frame clones, some missing. This table has approximately 740,000 clones, less than 85% appearing once. What was sequenced was memory CD4+ T cells sorted from blood. Documented subset: CD45RA-negative fraction. These receptors came from a woman aged 25 to 39 in good health.

This clone was found a few times. The chain has TRBV18 and TRBJ2-2, with a possible D match to TRBD1 (6 bases). V lost 5 bases and J 4 bases, leaving 14 bases between the germline ends. This CDR3 contains 15 residues. Germline CDR1 KGHSH, CDR2 LQKENI. The CDR3 is CASSVGQLVTGELFF. CDR3 nucleotides: TGTGCCAGCTCAGTCGGACAGCTTGTCACCGGGGAGCTGTTTTTT.

Details on this clone: The identical CDR3 is also encoded by other nucleotide sequences in the sample. V usage is TRBV28 and J usage is TRBJ1-1; 7 bases agree with TRBD1. The CDR3 is made up of 15 amino acids. With 0 bases clipped from V and 0 bases from J, the junction kept 1 base outside the gene matches. The germline gives CDR1 MDHEN, CDR2 SYDVKM. The CDR3 DNA reads as TGTGCCAGCAGTTTATGGGGGACAGTGAACACTGAAGCTTTCTTT. It yields the protein CASSLWGTVNTEAFF. Complete variable domain (other parts from reference TRBV28 and TRBJ1-1): DVKVTQSSRYLVKRTGEKVFLECVQDMDHENMFWYRQDPGLGLRLIYFSYDVKMKEKGDIPEGYSVSREKKERFSLILESASTNQTSMYLCASSLWGTVNTEAFFGQGTRLTVV.

V usage is TRBV15 and J usage is TRBJ2-3; 9 nucleotides line up with TRBD1. Germline CDR1 reads LNHNV; CDR2 reads YYDKDF (reference sequence). Trimming took 2 bases from V and 5 from J; bases not matched to a gene: 2. This CDR3 region has 14 residues. In nucleotides, the CDR3 is TGTGCCACCAGCAGAACAGGGGGCGTAGATACGCAGTATTTT. Protein sequence: CATSRTGGVDTQYF.

The rearrangement links TRBV5-1 to TRBJ1-1; D may be TRBD1 (5 bases). The V gene lost 5 bases and the J gene lost 1 base, with 12 bases spanning the gap. The CDR3 contains 14 residues. Per germline, CDR1 SGHRS and CDR2 YFSETQ. For the CDR3, the DNA is TGCGCCAGCAGATTACAGGTTGGGAACACTGAAGCTTTCTTT. Protein product: CASRLQVGNTEAFF.

This chain uses TRBV6-4 with TRBJ2-3, with TRBD2 matching over 7 bases. The germline V gene encodes CDR1 MRHNA and CDR2 SNTAGT. CDR3 size: 14 residues. After removal of 6 bases from V and 6 bases from J, the junction contained 9 bases not matched to a gene. The CDR3 sequence is CASSARGGVDTQYF. The CDR3 nucleotides are TGTGCCAGCAGCGCCCGTGGGGGGGTGGATACGCAGTATTTT.

The chain links TRBV28 to TRBJ1-2; D call uncertain. The CDR3 runs 12 residues. Germline V gene data show CDR1 as MDHEN and CDR2 as SYDVKM. V shed 1 base and J shed 8 bases, with 8 bases lying between them. For the CDR3, the DNA is TGTGCCAGCAGTTTATTTGAAGGGGGCTACACCTTC. Its protein is CASSLFEGGYTF.

The genes are TRBV6-1 and TRBJ2-2, with 7 bases aligning to TRBD1. J lost 2 bases, V lost 7 bases, and 4 bases had no gene match. Germline V CDR1 and CDR2: MNHNS, SASEGT. CDR3 length: 14 amino acids. CDR3 residues: CASIWDRNTGELFF. The CDR3 DNA is TGTGCCAGCATCTGGGACAGAAACACCGGGGAGCTGTTTTTT.

The chain combines TRBV6-1 with TRBJ2-1, with TRBD2 as a possible D gene (6 bases). V was cut by 5 bases and J by 10 bases, with 15 bases left in between. This CDR3 has 13 amino acids. Germline CDR1 and CDR2: MNHNS and SASEGT. This CDR3 is CASSKEEGGEQFF. CDR3 in DNA: TGTGCCAGCAGTAAGGAGGAGGGCGGAGAGCAGTTCTTC.

The chain couples TRBV7-3 to TRBJ2-3, with TRBD2 identical over 10 bases. V lost 5 bases, J lost 3 bases, and 5 bases stayed unmatched. Germline values: CDR1 SGHTA, CDR2 FQGTGA. There are 15 residues in the CDR3. The CDR3 here is CASSTSGKGTDTQYF. As DNA, the CDR3 is TGTGCCAGCAGCACTAGCGGGAAAGGGACAGATACGCAGTATTTT.

This clone has only one observation. The rearrangement joins TRBV10-2 to TRBJ2-2; a weak D match, TRBD2 (6 bases). CDR1 is WSHSY, CDR2 SAAADI, per germline. This CDR3 has 14 amino acids. Trimming shortened V by 6 bases and J by 0 bases, and 8 bases separated the two germline ends. In DNA, the CDR3 is TGCGCCAGCAGGGGGACTCCGAACACCGGGGAGCTGTTTTTT. Its translation is CASRGTPNTGELFF.

The V and J genes are TRBV27 and TRBJ2-1; D ambiguous. This CDR3 region has 15 residues. The germline V and J ends were trimmed by 5 bases and 0 bases, with 11 bases remaining between them. CDR1 is MNHEY and CDR2 is SMNVEV in the germline V gene (reference sequence). The CDR3 here is CASSDIASSYNEQFF. The CDR3 nucleotides read TGTGCCAGCAGTGATATAGCAAGCTCCTACAATGAGCAGTTCTTC.